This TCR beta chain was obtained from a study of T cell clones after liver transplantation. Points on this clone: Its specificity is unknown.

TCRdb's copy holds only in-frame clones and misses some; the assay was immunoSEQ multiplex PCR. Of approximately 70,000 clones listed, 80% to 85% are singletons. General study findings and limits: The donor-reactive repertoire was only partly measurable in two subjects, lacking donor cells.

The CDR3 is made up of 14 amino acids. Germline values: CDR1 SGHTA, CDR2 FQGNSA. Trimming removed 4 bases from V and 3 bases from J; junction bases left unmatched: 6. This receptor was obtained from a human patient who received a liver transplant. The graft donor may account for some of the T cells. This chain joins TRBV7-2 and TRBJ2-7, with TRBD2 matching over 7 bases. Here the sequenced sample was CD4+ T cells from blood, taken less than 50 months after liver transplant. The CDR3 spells CASSSRAGYYEQYF. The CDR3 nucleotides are TGTGCCAGCAGCTCCAGAGCGGGATACTACGAGCAGTACTTC.